This T cell receptor beta chain was profiled in a study of T cell changes during pregnancy in multiple sclerosis. Germline V lookup: CDR1 SGHNT, CDR2 YYREEE (reference sequence). The V gene end was trimmed by 5 bases and the J gene end by 4 bases; junction bases not matched to a gene: 8. The CDR3 spans 14 residues. Generated by immunoSEQ multiplex PCR, the TCRdb table keeps only in-frame clones and is missing some. Altogether 65,000 to 90,000 clones are present, roughly nine tenths being singletons, with the ten largest covering approximately 3.3%. This receptor was obtained from a female donor in good health, serving as a control in a pregnancy study. Some clones in this sample may be carry-over from other donors' samples. The material was PBMCs, obtained in the first trimester of pregnancy. The chain uses TRBV5-4 and TRBJ2-5; 7 bases match TRBD2. This CDR3 reads CASRRAGLRETQYF. In DNA form, the CDR3 reads TGTGCCAGCAGGAGAGCGGGACTCCGAGAGACCCAGTACTTC.